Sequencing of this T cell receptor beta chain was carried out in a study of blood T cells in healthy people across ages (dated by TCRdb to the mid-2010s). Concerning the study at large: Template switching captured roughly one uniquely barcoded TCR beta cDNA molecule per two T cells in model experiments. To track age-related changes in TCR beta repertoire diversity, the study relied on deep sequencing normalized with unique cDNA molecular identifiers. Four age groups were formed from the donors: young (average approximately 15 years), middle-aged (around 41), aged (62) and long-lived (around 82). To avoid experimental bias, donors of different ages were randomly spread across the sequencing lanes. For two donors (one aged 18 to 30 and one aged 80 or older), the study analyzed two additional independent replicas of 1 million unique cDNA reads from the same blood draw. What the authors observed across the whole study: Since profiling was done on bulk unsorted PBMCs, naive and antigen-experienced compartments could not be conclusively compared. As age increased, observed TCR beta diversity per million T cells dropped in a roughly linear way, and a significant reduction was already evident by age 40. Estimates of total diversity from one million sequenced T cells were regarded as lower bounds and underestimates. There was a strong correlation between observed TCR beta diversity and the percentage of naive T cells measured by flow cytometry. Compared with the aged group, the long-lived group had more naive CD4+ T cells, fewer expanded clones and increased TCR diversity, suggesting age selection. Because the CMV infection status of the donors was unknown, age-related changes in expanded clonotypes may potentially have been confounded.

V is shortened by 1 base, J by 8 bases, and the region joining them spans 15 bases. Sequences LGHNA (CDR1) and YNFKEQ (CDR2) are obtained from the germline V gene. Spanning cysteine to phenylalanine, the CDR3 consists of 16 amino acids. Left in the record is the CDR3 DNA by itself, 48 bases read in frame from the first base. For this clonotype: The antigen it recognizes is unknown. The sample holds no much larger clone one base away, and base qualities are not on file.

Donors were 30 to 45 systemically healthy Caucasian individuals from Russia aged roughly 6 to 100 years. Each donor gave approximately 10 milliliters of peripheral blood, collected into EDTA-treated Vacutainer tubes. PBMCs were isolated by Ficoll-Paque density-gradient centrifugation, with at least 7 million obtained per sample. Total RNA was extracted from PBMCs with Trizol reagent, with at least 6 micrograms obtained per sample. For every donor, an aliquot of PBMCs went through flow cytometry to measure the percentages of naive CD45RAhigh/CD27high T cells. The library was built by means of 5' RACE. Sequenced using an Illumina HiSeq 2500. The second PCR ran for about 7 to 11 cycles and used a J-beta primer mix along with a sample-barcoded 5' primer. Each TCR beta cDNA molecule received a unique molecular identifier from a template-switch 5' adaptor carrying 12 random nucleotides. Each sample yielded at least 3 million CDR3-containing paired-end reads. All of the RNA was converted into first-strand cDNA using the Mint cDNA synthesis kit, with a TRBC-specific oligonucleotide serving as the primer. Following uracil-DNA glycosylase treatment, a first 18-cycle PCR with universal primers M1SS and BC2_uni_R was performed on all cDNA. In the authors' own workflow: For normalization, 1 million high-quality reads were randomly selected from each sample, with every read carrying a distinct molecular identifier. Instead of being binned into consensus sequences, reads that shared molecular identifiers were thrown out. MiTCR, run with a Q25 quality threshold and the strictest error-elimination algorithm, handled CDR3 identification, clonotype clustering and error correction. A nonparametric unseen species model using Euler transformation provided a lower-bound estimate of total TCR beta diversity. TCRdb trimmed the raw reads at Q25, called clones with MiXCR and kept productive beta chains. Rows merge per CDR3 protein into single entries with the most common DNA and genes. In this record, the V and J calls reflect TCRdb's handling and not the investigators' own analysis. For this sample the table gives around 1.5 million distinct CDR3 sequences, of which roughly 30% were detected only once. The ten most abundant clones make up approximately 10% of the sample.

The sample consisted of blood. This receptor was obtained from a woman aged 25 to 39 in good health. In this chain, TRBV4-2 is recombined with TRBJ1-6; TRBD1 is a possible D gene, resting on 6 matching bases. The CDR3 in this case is CASSQGRGKGDSPLHF. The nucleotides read TGTGCCAGCAGCCAAGGTAGGGGCAAGGGGGATTCACCCCTCCACTTT.